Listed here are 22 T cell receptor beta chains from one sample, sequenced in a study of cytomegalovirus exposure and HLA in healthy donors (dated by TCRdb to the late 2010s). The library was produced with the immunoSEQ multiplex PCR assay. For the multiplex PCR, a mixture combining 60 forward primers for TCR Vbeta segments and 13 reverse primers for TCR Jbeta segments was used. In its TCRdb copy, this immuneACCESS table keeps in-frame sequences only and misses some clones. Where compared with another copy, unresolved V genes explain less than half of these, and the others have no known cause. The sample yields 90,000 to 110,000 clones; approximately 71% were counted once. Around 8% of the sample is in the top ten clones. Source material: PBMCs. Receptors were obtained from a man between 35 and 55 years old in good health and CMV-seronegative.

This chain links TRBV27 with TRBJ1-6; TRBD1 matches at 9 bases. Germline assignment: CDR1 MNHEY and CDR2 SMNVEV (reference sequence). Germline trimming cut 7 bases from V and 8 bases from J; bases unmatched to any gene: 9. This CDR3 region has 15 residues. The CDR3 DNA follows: TGTGCCAGCACCAAGCCGGGACAGGGTTATTCACCCCTCCACTTT. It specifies CASTKPGQGYSPLHF.

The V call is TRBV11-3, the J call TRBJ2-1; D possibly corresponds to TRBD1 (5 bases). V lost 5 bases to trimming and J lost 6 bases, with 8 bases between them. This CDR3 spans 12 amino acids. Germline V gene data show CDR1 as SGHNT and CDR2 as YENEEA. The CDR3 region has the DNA TGTGCCAGCAGCACCCAGGGCAATGAGCAGTTCTTC. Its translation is CASSTQGNEQFF.

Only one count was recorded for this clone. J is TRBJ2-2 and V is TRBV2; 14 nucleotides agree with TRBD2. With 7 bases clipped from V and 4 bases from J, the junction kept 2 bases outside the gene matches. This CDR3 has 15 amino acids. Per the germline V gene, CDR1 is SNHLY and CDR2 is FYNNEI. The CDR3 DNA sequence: TGTGCCAGCATGGGACTAGCGGGGGTCACCGGGGAGCTGTTTTTT. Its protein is CASMGLAGVTGELFF.

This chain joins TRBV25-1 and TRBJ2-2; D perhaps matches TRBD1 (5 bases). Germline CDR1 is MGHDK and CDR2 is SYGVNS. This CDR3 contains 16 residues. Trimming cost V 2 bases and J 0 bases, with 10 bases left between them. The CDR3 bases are TGTGCCAGCAGTGAAACCAAGGGGTCGAACACCGGGGAGCTGTTTTTT. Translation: CASSETKGSNTGELFF.

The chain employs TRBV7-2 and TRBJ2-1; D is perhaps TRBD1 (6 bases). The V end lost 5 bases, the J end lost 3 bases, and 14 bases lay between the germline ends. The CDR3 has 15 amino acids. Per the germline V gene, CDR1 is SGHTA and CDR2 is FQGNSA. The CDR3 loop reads CASSPGQGFYNEQFF. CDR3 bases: TGTGCCAGCAGCCCCGGGCAGGGGTTCTACAATGAGCAGTTCTTC.

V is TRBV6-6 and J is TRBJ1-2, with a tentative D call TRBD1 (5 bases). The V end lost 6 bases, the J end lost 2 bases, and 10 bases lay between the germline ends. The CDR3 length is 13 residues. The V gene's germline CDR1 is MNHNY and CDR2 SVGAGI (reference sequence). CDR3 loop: CASSTTDNYGYTF. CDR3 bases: TGTGCCAGCAGCACGACAGACAACTATGGCTACACCTTC.

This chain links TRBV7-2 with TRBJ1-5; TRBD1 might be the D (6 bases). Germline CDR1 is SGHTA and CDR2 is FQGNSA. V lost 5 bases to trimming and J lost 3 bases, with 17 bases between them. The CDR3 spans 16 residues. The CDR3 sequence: CASSRGGGLNNQPQHF. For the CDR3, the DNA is TGTGCCAGCAGCAGGGGGGGCGGATTAAACAATCAGCCCCAGCATTTT.

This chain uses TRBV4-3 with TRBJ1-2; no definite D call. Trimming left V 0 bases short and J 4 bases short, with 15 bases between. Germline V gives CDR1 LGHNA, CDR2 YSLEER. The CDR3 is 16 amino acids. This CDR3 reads CASSQDTSGLLYGYTF. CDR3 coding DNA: TGCGCCAGCAGCCAAGATACGTCAGGCCTTCTCTATGGCTACACCTTC.

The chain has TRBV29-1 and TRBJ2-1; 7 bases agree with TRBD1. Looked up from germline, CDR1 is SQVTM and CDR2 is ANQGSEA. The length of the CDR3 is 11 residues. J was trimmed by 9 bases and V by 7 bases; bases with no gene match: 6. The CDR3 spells CSGDRVGEQFF. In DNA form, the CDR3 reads TGCAGCGGCGACAGGGTCGGTGAGCAGTTCTTC.

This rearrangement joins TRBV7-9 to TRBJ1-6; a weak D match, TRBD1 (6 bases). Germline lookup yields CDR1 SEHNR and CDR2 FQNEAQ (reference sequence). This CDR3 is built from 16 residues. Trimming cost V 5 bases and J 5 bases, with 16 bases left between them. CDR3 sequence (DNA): TGTGCCAGCAGCCCCCCCACAGGGCTTAATAATTCACCCCTCCACTTT. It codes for CASSPPTGLNNSPLHF. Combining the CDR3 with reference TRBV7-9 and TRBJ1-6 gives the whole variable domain DTGVSQNPRHKITKRGQNVTFRCDPISEHNRLYWYRQTLGQGPEFLTYFQNEAQLEKSRLLSDRFSAERPKGSFSTLEIQRTEQGDSAMYLCASSPPTGLNNSPLHFGNGTRLTVT.

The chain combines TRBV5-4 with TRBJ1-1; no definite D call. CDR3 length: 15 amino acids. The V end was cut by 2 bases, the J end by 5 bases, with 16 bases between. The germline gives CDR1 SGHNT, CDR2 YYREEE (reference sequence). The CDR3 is CASSFRTSSGTEAFF. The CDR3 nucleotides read TGTGCCAGCAGCTTCCGGACGTCTTCGGGGACTGAAGCTTTCTTT.

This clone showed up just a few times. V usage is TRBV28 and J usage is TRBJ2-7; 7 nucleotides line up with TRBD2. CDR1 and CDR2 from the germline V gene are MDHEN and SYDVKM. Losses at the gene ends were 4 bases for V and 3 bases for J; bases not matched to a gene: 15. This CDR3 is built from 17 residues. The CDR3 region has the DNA TGTGCCAGCAGTTATACCCTCTCTGGGGGGAGGGACTACGAGCAGTACTTC. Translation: CASSYTLSGGRDYEQYF. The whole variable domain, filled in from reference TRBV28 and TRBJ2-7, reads DVKVTQSSRYLVKRTGEKVFLECVQDMDHENMFWYRQDPGLGLRLIYFSYDVKMKEKGDIPEGYSVSREKKERFSLILESASTNQTSMYLCASSYTLSGGRDYEQYFGPGTRLTVT.

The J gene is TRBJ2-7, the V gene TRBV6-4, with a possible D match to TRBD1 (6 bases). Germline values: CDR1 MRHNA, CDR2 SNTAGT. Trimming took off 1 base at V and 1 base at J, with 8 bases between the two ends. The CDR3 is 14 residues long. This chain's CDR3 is CASSDLGGSYEQYF. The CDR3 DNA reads TGTGCCAGCAGTGACTTAGGGGGATCCTACGAGCAGTACTTC.

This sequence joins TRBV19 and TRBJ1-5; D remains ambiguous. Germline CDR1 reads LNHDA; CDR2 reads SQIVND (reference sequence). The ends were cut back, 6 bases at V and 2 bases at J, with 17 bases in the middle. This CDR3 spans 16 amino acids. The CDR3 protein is CASSRRRAGRNQPQHF. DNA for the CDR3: TGTGCCAGTAGCCGTCGGAGGGCCGGTCGCAATCAGCCCCAGCATTTT.

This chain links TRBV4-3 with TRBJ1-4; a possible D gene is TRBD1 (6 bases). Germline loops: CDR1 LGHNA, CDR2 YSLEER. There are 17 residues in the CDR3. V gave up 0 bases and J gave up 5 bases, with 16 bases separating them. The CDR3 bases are TGCGCCAGCAGCCAAGACGGGGGGCTGACAGAGAATGAAAAACTGTTTTTT. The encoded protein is CASSQDGGLTENEKLFF.

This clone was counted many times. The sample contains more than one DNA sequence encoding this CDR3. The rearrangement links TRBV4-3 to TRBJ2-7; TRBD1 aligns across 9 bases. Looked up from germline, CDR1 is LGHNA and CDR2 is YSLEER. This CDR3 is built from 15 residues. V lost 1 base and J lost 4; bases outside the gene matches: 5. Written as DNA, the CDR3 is TGCGCCAGCAGCCAAGCGGGACAGGGTCCTTACGAGCAGTACTTC. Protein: CASSQAGQGPYEQYF.

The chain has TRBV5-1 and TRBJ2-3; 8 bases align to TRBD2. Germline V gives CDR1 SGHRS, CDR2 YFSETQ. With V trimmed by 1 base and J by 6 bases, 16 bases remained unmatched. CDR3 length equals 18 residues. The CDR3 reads CASSLSSRGATPADTQYF. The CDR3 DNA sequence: TGCGCCAGCAGCTTGTCCTCGCGGGGGGCCACACCGGCGGATACGCAGTATTTT.

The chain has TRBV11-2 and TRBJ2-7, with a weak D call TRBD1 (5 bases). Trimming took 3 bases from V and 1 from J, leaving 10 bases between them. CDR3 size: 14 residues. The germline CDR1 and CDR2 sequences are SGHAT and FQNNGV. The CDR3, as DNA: TGTGCCAGCAGCTTGACAGCTGTATCCTACGAGCAGTACTTC. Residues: CASSLTAVSYEQYF.

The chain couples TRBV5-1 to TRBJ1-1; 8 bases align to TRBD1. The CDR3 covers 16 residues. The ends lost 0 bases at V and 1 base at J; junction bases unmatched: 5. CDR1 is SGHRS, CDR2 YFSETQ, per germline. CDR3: CASSLGSRGQNTEAFF. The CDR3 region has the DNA TGCGCCAGCAGCTTGGGGTCCAGGGGGCAGAACACTGAAGCTTTCTTT.

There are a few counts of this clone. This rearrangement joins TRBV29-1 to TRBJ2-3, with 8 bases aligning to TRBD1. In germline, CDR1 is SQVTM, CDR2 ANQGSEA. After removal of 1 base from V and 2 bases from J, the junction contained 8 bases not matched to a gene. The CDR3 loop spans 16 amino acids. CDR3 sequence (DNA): TGCAGCGTTGAAGGTTGGAACAGGGGGGCCACAGATACGCAGTATTTT. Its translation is CSVEGWNRGATDTQYF.

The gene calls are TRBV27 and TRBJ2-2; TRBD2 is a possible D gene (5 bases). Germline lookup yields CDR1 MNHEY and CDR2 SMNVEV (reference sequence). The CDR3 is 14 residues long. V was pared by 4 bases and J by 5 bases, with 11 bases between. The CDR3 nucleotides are TGTGCCAGCAGTTGGATAGGACTGACCGGGGAGCTGTTTTTT. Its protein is CASSWIGLTGELFF.

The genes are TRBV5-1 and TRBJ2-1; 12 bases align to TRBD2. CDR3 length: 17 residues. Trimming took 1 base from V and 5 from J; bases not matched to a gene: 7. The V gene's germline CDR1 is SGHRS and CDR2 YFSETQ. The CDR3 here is CASSLLSSGGANNEQFF. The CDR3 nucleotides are TGCGCCAGCAGCTTGCTATCTAGCGGGGGGGCCAACAATGAGCAGTTCTTC.